Sequencing of this TCR beta chain was carried out in a study of blood T cell repertoires in COVID-19. For the study at large: From T cells, B-cell-depleted T cells, or PBMCs came the material, which was cDNA or gDNA.

Each participant's cohort was designated according to participant-reported clinical history. Original handling: Reference gene primer amplification in the assay estimated nucleated cell counts. The method was immunoSEQ multiplex PCR; TCRdb's version includes in-frame clones alone and lacks a portion of them. D and trimming come from the DNA, and the V and J calls and clone size come from that table. The data hold 250,000 to 350,000 clones, with more than 75% observed a single time. The CDR3 has 17 residues. After removal of 0 bases from V and 5 bases from J, the junction contained 10 bases not matched to a gene. Germline assignment: CDR1 SGHNT and CDR2 YYREEE (reference sequence).

This clonotype was obtained from a man aged 55 to 70 who had recovered from COVID-19. The chain has TRBV5-4 and TRBJ2-1; 8 nucleotides agree with TRBD2. Material for sequencing was PBMCs or T cells enriched from blood (not recorded which). The CDR3 bases are TGTGCCAGCAGCTTGGAAGTTGTAGTAGCGGGGCACAATGAGCAGTTCTTC. Amino acid sequence: CASSLEVVVAGHNEQFF.